This T cell receptor beta chain was identified in a study of CD8 T cells in ankylosing spondylitis. Findings and caveats of the study: Some of the motif variants had earlier been found in reactive arthritis patients' fluid and blood. The authors found the disease-linked clones to be CD8+ and relatively rare in peripheral blood. There was a TCR beta motif, made of eight highly homologous variants, that appeared characteristic of ankylosing spondylitis blood. The study looked at matched synovial fluid samples from ankylosing spondylitis patients. Disease-linked clones were reported to be significantly enriched there.

Molecular-barcoded quantitative 5'-RACE produced these TCR beta libraries. TCRdb re-analysed the 5' RACE reads in MiXCR, keeping a single row per CDR3 protein. The sample records about 420,000 distinct CDR3 sequences, about 20% being singletons. A remark on this clonotype: Its specificity is unknown.

V lost 1 base and J lost 2; bases outside the gene matches: 5. CDR3 length: 17 residues. The sequencing sample was made of blood, either unsorted or a sorted T cell fraction (not recorded which). The chain couples TRBV12-3 or TRBV12-4 to TRBJ2-3, with 11 bases that match TRBD2. The TCR was taken from a male donor with ankylosing spondylitis. CDR3 protein: CASSLGVAGGFTDTQYF. As DNA, the CDR3 is TGTGCCAGCAGTTTAGGAGTAGCGGGAGGGTTCACAGATACGCAGTATTTT.